This T cell receptor beta chain was recovered during a study of blood T cell repertoires in COVID-19. As for the study in general: Acute-phase and convalescent COVID-19 samples originated in the United States, Italy and Spain. T cells, B-cell-depleted T cells, or PBMCs provided the cDNA or gDNA that served as material.

One Seattle source followed patients from active infection through their disease course. Authors' analysis steps: The assay estimated nucleated cells by amplifying reference gene primers. Method: immunoSEQ multiplex PCR; TCRdb's copy keeps in-frame clones and lacks some. V, J and clone size reflect that table, while D and trimming were determined from the DNA. The data show some 290,000 clones, almost 90% seen once. Germline CDR1 and CDR2: MDHEN and SYDVKM. The ends were cut back, 3 bases at V and 1 base at J, with 13 bases in the middle. The CDR3 runs 15 residues. The chain joins TRBV28 to TRBJ2-7; a weak D match, TRBD1 (5 bases). Sequencing was performed on peripheral blood. This receptor was identified in a woman in her thirties or forties with COVID-19, enrolled during active disease. CDR3 sequence reads: CASSFAGLLSYEQYF. CDR3 nucleotide sequence: TGTGCCAGCAGTTTCGCAGGGTTGCTTTCCTACGAGCAGTACTTC.